These 10 T cell receptor beta chains originate from one sample sequenced in a study of early T cells in non-severe SARS-CoV-2 infection. TCRdb reprocessed the 5' RACE reads with MiXCR, giving one entry per CDR3 protein. This sample has about 70,000 distinct CDR3 sequences, with 12% found just once. This material consisted of whole blood, taken at baseline. Receptor source: an adult who was a healthcare worker with PCR-confirmed SARS-CoV-2 infection or an uninfected control (not recorded which). The donor label of this sample is uncertain.

V and J are TRBV5-1 and TRBJ2-3; TRBD1 agrees at 7 bases. CDR1 and CDR2 (germline): SGHRS, YFSETQ. The CDR3 sequence is 16 residues long. With 7 bases clipped from V and 1 base from J, the junction kept 12 bases outside the gene matches. The DNA for the CDR3 is TGCGCCAGCGCAAAGGGGGCTGGGAGCGGCACAGATACGCAGTATTTT. It translates to CASAKGAGSGTDTQYF.

This clonotype has at least ten counts. The chain is built from TRBV12-3 or TRBV12-4 and TRBJ1-2, with TRBD1 matching 7 bases. V gave up 6 bases and J gave up 6 bases; unmatched junction bases: 7. The CDR3 has 13 residues. CDR3 loop: CASSQGGADGYTF. The CDR3 nucleotides read TGTGCCAGCAGCCAAGGGGGCGCGGATGGCTACACCTTC.

This clonotype has just a few counts. CDR3: CASSLALAGGLGQTQYF. The CDR3 coding sequence is TGTGCCAGCAGCTTAGCCCTAGCGGGGGGGCTCGGGCAGACCCAGTACTTC. The chain carries TRBV7-2 and TRBJ2-5, with 12 bases matching TRBD2. Trimming at V came to 0 bases and at J to 6 bases, leaving 8 bases not matched to a gene. Germline CDR1 is SGHTA and CDR2 is FQGNSA. The CDR3 consists of 17 residues.

V gene TRBV27 combines with J gene TRBJ2-7, with a possible D match to TRBD1 (6 bases). This CDR3 contains 15 residues. CDR1 and CDR2 from the germline V gene are MNHEY and SMNVEV (reference sequence). Trimming took off 7 bases at V and 3 bases at J, with 19 bases between the two ends. The CDR3 sequence is CASTQLRQGIYEQYF. In DNA form, the CDR3 reads TGTGCCAGCACGCAGCTCAGGCAGGGGATCTACGAGCAGTACTTC.

This clonotype was found a few times. The chain employs TRBV7-8 and TRBJ2-2; D uncertain. This CDR3 has 15 residues. The ends were cut back, 1 base at V and 1 base at J, with 7 bases in the middle. Per germline, CDR1 SGHVS and CDR2 FQNEAQ. The chain's CDR3 is CASSLVIQNTGELFF. The CDR3 DNA reads as TGTGCCAGCAGCTTAGTCATACAGAACACCGGGGAGCTGTTTTTT. Full variable domain (missing parts from reference TRBV7-8 and TRBJ2-2): GAGVSQSPRYKVAKRGQDVALRCDPISGHVSLFWYQQALGQGPEFLTYFQNEAQLDKSGLPSDRFFAERPEGSVSTLKIQRTQQEDSAVYLCASSLVIQNTGELFFGEGSRLTVL.

This clonotype came up a few times. The rearrangement uses TRBV7-2 and TRBJ2-3; D gene uncertain. The CDR3 totals 16 residues. Germline V CDR1 and CDR2: SGHTA, FQGNSA. Trimming removed 1 base from V and 8 bases from J, with 19 bases in between. Here the CDR3 DNA reads TGTGCCAGCAGCTTAGTGGTGGCTAACCCACGACTTACGCAGTATTTT. Its translation: CASSLVVANPRLTQYF.

This clonotype came up many times. The chain carries TRBV2 and TRBJ2-3; 13 nucleotides align to TRBD2. The CDR3 has 17 residues. V was pared by 7 bases and J by 5 bases, with 12 bases of the junction left unmatched. Germline lookup yields CDR1 SNHLY and CDR2 FYNNEI. This CDR3 reads CASILTSGGTRRDTQYF. For the CDR3, the DNA is TGTGCCAGCATCCTGACTAGCGGGGGGACTAGACGAGATACGCAGTATTTT.

This clonotype occurred many times. V gene TRBV7-8 combines with J gene TRBJ2-5, with 10 positions matching TRBD2. In germline, CDR1 is SGHVS, CDR2 FQNEAQ. The CDR3 consists of 15 residues. The trim removed 5 bases at V and 2 bases at J, leaving 5 bases unmatched. The CDR3 is CASSHGLAVQETQYF. The CDR3 DNA reads as TGTGCCAGCAGCCACGGACTAGCGGTTCAAGAGACCCAGTACTTC.

This clonotype was counted a few times. This chain links TRBV20-1 with TRBJ1-2; D gene ambiguous. The V end was cut by 1 base, the J end by 6 bases, with 9 bases between. The CDR3 runs to 12 residues. Germline CDR1 and CDR2: DFQATT and SNEGSKA (reference sequence). The CDR3 DNA follows: TGCAGTGCTAGAGGCTCCTGGCATGGCTACACCTTC. This codes for CSARGSWHGYTF.

The CDR3 region has the DNA TGTGCCAGCAGACCCAGGGTCTCTGGGGCCAACGTCCTGACTTTC. It specifies CASRPRVSGANVLTF. The gene calls are TRBV27 and TRBJ2-6, with D perhaps matching TRBD1 (5 bases). Germline CDR1 MNHEY, CDR2 SMNVEV (reference sequence). The CDR3 is 15 amino acids. The V end was cut by 6 bases, the J end by 0 bases, with 9 bases between.